Shown below are 29 T cell receptor beta chains from a single sample sequenced in a study of cytomegalovirus exposure and HLA in healthy donors (TCRdb year 2017). Receptors were amplified or captured by the immunoSEQ multiplex PCR assay. The multiplex PCR relied on a mix of 60 forward primers for TCR Vbeta segments and 13 reverse primers for TCR Jbeta segments. TCRdb mirrors the immuneACCESS table, restricted to in-frame sequences. Some clones are absent from its copies; in checked studies, under half trace to an unresolved V gene, and the reason for the others is unknown. This sample lists 150,000 to 200,000 clones; around two thirds were detected once. 2.5% to 3% of the sample goes to the ten largest clones. Sequenced sample: PBMCs. Receptor source: a middle-aged man in good health and CMV-seronegative.

J is TRBJ2-5 and V is TRBV5-4; D perhaps matches TRBD1 (6 bases). V lost 5 bases, J lost 5 bases, and 31 bases lay in between. CDR1 is SGHNT, CDR2 YYREEE, per germline (reference sequence). This CDR3 spans 19 amino acids. CDR3 DNA sequence: TGTGCCAGCAGGGGCAATAGGGTTGAAATTCAGGGGCCTCGGGAGACCCAGTACTTC. Translated, it gives CASRGNRVEIQGPRETQYF.

This clone was counted between two and nine times. The chain uses TRBV19 and TRBJ2-1; 7 positions agree with TRBD1. The V and J ends lost 3 bases and 6 bases, in that order; junction bases with no gene match: 5. The CDR3 runs to 14 residues. CDR1 is LNHDA, CDR2 SQIVND, per germline (reference sequence). The CDR3 region is CASSITGDPNEQFF. The DNA for the CDR3 is TGTGCCAGTAGTATTACAGGGGACCCCAATGAGCAGTTCTTC.

This clone was observed once. V gene TRBV6-1 combines with J gene TRBJ2-5; TRBD1 agrees at 9 bases. Trimming removed 7 bases from V and 1 base from J; junction bases left unmatched: 4. The germline V gene encodes CDR1 MNHNS and CDR2 SASEGT. This CDR3 has 14 amino acids. The CDR3 DNA reads as TGTGCCAGCACCCGGGACAGGGCCCAAGAGACCCAGTACTTC. Translated, it gives CASTRDRAQETQYF.

The chain recombines TRBV27 with TRBJ1-6; a possible D gene is TRBD1 (6 bases). Germline lookup yields CDR1 MNHEY and CDR2 SMNVEV (reference sequence). V lost 5 bases to trimming and J lost 7 bases, with 12 bases between them. The CDR3 contains 14 residues. CDR3 loop: CASSNREGNSPLHF. Written as DNA, the CDR3 is TGTGCCAGCAGTAACAGGGAGGGAAATTCACCCCTCCACTTT.

The rearrangement links TRBV6-8 to TRBJ2-7; weak D call: TRBD1 (6 bases). The V gene lost 2 bases and the J gene lost 2 bases, with 10 bases spanning the gap. Per germline, CDR1 MNHGY and CDR2 SAAAGT. This CDR3 comprises 14 residues. CDR3 in amino acids: CASSYTGSPYEQYF. The CDR3, as DNA: TGTGCCAGCAGTTACACAGGGTCCCCCTACGAGCAGTACTTC.

This sequence joins TRBV21-1 and TRBJ2-7; the table's TRBD1 call for D was not verified on the DNA. TRBV21-1 is labeled a pseudogene. There are 16 residues in the CDR3. As DNA, the CDR3 is TGTGCCAGCAGCTCAGAGGTAGCCAGGGGCCCCTACGAGCAGTACTTC. Translating it yields CASSSEVARGPYEQYF.

V is TRBV5-4 and J is TRBJ1-4; TRBD1 matches 7 bases. V gave up 2 bases and J gave up 8 bases; unmatched junction bases: 9. CDR3 length equals 15 residues. Germline CDR1 is SGHNT and CDR2 is YYREEE (reference sequence). The CDR3 DNA reads TGTGCCAGCAGCTTCTCGACAGGGCAGAGAGAAAAACTGTTTTTT. Translating it yields CASSFSTGQREKLFF. Using reference TRBV5-4 and TRBJ1-4 for the parts outside the CDR3, the full variable domain is ETGVTQSPTHLIKTRGQQVTLRCSSQSGHNTVSWYQQALGQGPQFIFQYYREEENGRGNFPPRFSGLQFPNYSSELNVNALELDDSALYLCASSFSTGQREKLFFGSGTQLSVL.

This sequence joins TRBV2 and TRBJ2-1, with 7 nucleotides matching TRBD1. The CDR3 is made up of 14 amino acids. After removal of 4 bases from V and 6 bases from J, the junction contained 6 bases not matched to a gene. The V gene's germline CDR1 is SNHLY and CDR2 FYNNEI. The CDR3 region has the DNA TGTGCCAGCAGTGGACAGGGTGATATCAATGAGCAGTTCTTC. This translates into CASSGQGDINEQFF.

The chain couples TRBV29-1 to TRBJ2-2; weak D call: TRBD2 (5 bases). Trimming cost V 5 bases and J 1 base, with 20 bases left between them. Germline V gene lookup returns CDR1 SQVTM and CDR2 ANQGSEA. The CDR3 runs to 17 residues. CDR3 residues: CSVLIPSRRGNTGELFF. For the CDR3, the DNA is TGCAGCGTTCTAATCCCTAGCCGGAGAGGGAACACCGGGGAGCTGTTTTTT.

This clone was recorded a few times. The rearrangement links TRBV7-2 to TRBJ2-2, with 7 bases lining up with TRBD1. J lost 3 bases, V lost 0 bases, and 7 bases had no gene match. The CDR3 length is 17 residues. Per the germline V gene, CDR1 is SGHTA and CDR2 is FQGNSA. The CDR3 spells CASSLARTGGDTGELFF. The DNA of the CDR3 is TGTGCCAGCAGCTTAGCGAGGACAGGAGGCGACACCGGGGAGCTGTTTTTT.

This clone was recorded a few times. The gene calls are TRBV5-4 and TRBJ2-7; D possibly corresponds to TRBD2 (5 bases). This CDR3 contains 15 residues. Germline V gives CDR1 SGHNT, CDR2 YYREEE (reference sequence). V lost 1 base and J lost 0, with 11 bases in between. The chain's CDR3 is CASSLSGFSSYEQYF. The CDR3, as DNA: TGTGCCAGCAGCTTGTCGGGATTTAGCTCCTACGAGCAGTACTTC.

The chain's CDR3 is CASRRNSNQPQHF. The DNA for the CDR3 is TGTGCCAGCAGGAGGAATAGCAATCAGCCCCAGCATTTT. The V and J genes are TRBV2 and TRBJ1-5, with unresolved D. Trimming pared 6 bases from V and 0 bases from J, leaving 6 bases between. In germline, CDR1 is SNHLY, CDR2 FYNNEI. The CDR3 is 13 residues long. The complete variable domain, with remaining parts taken from reference TRBV2 and TRBJ1-5, reads EPEVTQTPSHQVTQMGQEVILRCVPISNHLYFYWYRQILGQKVEFLVSFYNNEISEKSEIFDDQFSVERPDGSNFTLKIRSTKLEDSAMYFCASRRNSNQPQHFGDGTRLSIL.

This chain connects TRBV6-5 to TRBJ1-3, with 9 bases lining up with TRBD1. J was trimmed by 3 bases and V by 7 bases; bases with no gene match: 7. CDR1 is MNHEY, CDR2 SVGAGI, per germline. This CDR3 contains 15 residues. CDR3 amino acids: CASTGRDRDGNTIYF. In nucleotides, the CDR3 is TGTGCCAGCACCGGAAGGGACAGGGATGGAAACACCATATATTTT.

About this clone itself: One junction end does not reproduce the germline sequence, and a read error may be involved. The chain couples TRBV27 to TRBJ2-1, with D uncertain. In germline, CDR1 is MNHEY, CDR2 SMNVEV (reference sequence). The CDR3 is made up of 15 amino acids. Written as DNA, the CDR3 is TGTGCCAGCAGCTTGGCCCCCCCCTCCCACAATGAGCAGTTCTTC. Translated: CASSLAPPSHNEQFF.

The rearrangement uses TRBV19 and TRBJ1-6; D gene ambiguous. CDR1 and CDR2 from the germline V gene are LNHDA and SQIVND (reference sequence). Trimming removed 6 bases from V and 7 bases from J, with 10 bases in between. There are 13 residues in the CDR3. CDR3 region: CASRPRENSPLHF. The CDR3 DNA follows: TGTGCCAGTAGGCCGCGGGAAAATTCACCCCTCCACTTT.

The rearrangement links TRBV2 to TRBJ2-5; D might be TRBD2 (6 bases). The J call may be incorrect, as the DNA end agrees better with TRBJ2-7. This CDR3 has 14 residues. Germline values: CDR1 SNHLY, CDR2 FYNNEI. The DNA for the CDR3 is TGTGCCAACCTAAAAGGGACTTTTACCTACGAGCAGTACTTC. This encodes CANLKGTFTYEQYF.

This chain links TRBV14 with TRBJ2-7, with D possibly TRBD1 on 5 matching bases. Germline V gene lookup returns CDR1 SGHDN and CDR2 FVKESK. Trimming took 1 base from V and 5 from J, leaving 9 bases between them. The CDR3 loop spans 13 amino acids. The CDR3 spells CASSQVRGNEQYF. CDR3 sequence (DNA): TGTGCCAGCAGCCAAGTAAGGGGAAACGAGCAGTACTTC.

This chain joins TRBV6-5 and TRBJ1-2; D gene uncertain. Germline assignment: CDR1 MNHEY and CDR2 SVGAGI. This CDR3 has 12 amino acids. V was pared by 4 bases and J by 5 bases, with 8 bases between. CDR3 nucleotides: TGTGCCAGCAGTTCGACATTGTATGGCTACACCTTC. This gives the protein CASSSTLYGYTF.

The chain employs TRBV16 and TRBJ1-4, with TRBD1 as a possible D gene (5 bases). V gave up 0 bases and J gave up 3 bases, with 11 bases separating them. The CDR3 loop spans 16 amino acids. Germline V gene data show CDR1 as KGHSY and CDR2 as FQNENV. In DNA, the CDR3 is TGTGCCAGCAGCCAATCCTCAAGGGGTCCTAATGAAAAACTGTTTTTT. This sequence encodes CASSQSSRGPNEKLFF.

The chain employs TRBV7-2 and TRBJ2-5; D not certain. The CDR3 totals 13 residues. The germline V gene has CDR1 SGHTA and CDR2 FQGNSA. V gave up 5 bases and J gave up 4 bases, with 11 bases separating them. This chain's CDR3 is CASSPTAPETQYF. The CDR3 DNA is TGTGCCAGCAGCCCGACTGCGCCAGAGACCCAGTACTTC. Drawing the rest from reference TRBV7-2 and TRBJ2-5, the complete variable domain is GAGVSQSPSNKVTEKGKDVELRCDPISGHTALYWYRQSLGQGLEFLIYFQGNSAPDKSGLPSDRFSAERTGGSVSTLTIQRTQQEDSAVYLCASSPTAPETQYFGPGTRLLVL.

The chain recombines TRBV11-3 with TRBJ2-3, with TRBD1 as a possible D gene (6 bases). The germline gives CDR1 SGHNT, CDR2 YENEEA. The V gene lost 2 bases and the J gene lost 2 bases, with 11 bases spanning the gap. This CDR3 contains 15 residues. CDR3 sequence reads: CASSLQGLDTDTQYF. In DNA form, the CDR3 reads TGTGCCAGCAGCTTACAGGGGCTAGACACAGATACGCAGTATTTT.

The chain recombines TRBV5-1 with TRBJ2-1, with TRBD2 matching 12 bases. CDR3 length equals 16 residues. Losses at the gene ends were 1 base for V and 4 bases for J; bases not matched to a gene: 3. Germline loops: CDR1 SGHRS, CDR2 YFSETQ. This CDR3 reads CASSLSGLAGYNEQFF. DNA for the CDR3: TGCGCCAGCAGCTTGAGTGGACTAGCGGGGTACAATGAGCAGTTCTTC. The whole variable domain, filled in from reference TRBV5-1 and TRBJ2-1, reads KAGVTQTPRYLIKTRGQQVTLSCSPISGHRSVSWYQQTPGQGLQFLFEYFSETQRNKGNFPGRFSGRQFSNSRSEMNVSTLELGDSALYLCASSLSGLAGYNEQFFGPGTRLTVL.

The chain has TRBV5-1 and TRBJ2-2; TRBD1 matches 9 bases. V shed 2 bases, J shed 5 bases, and the junction held 4 bases outside the gene matches. Germline-derived CDR1 and CDR2 are SGHRS and YFSETQ. This CDR3 is built from 15 residues. The CDR3, as DNA: TGCGCCAGCAGCTTCGGGACAGGGCAAACCGGGGAGCTGTTTTTT. Its translation: CASSFGTGQTGELFF.

The genes are TRBV28 and TRBJ2-1; 9 nucleotides agree with TRBD1. The V gene end was trimmed by 5 bases and the J gene end by 8 bases; junction bases not matched to a gene: 7. The CDR3 extends over 14 amino acids. The germline gives CDR1 MDHEN, CDR2 SYDVKM. The CDR3 region has the DNA TGTGCCAGCAGTAACCGGGACAGGGATTATGAGCAGTTCTTC. This gives the protein CASSNRDRDYEQFF.

The chain recombines TRBV7-8 with TRBJ2-2, with a possible D match to TRBD1 (5 bases). Germline values: CDR1 SGHVS, CDR2 FQNEAQ. The CDR3 has 15 amino acids. Trimming removed 5 bases from V and 1 base from J, with 11 bases in between. CDR3 in DNA: TGTGCCAGCAGCCTCAGGGAATTGAACACCGGGGAGCTGTTTTTT. It codes for CASSLRELNTGELFF.

The chain links TRBV5-1 to TRBJ2-1, with a tentative D call TRBD2 (9 bases). The germline gives CDR1 SGHRS, CDR2 YFSETQ. The CDR3 loop spans 18 amino acids. The V end lost 4 bases, the J end lost 6 bases, and 26 bases lay between the germline ends. CDR3 protein: CASSPQGGSGGFLNEQFF. The CDR3, as DNA: TGCGCCAGCAGCCCACAGGGGGGGAGCGGGGGGTTCCTCAATGAGCAGTTCTTC.

The rearrangement joins TRBV7-2 to TRBJ2-3, with 8 nucleotides matching TRBD2. V lost 2 bases to trimming and J lost 2 bases; unmatched junction nucleotides: 6. The length of the CDR3 is 16 residues. Germline assignment: CDR1 SGHTA and CDR2 FQGNSA. The CDR3 here is CASSLTGTRHTDTQYF. CDR3 nucleotide sequence: TGTGCCAGCAGCTTAACCGGGACTAGGCACACAGATACGCAGTATTTT. Variable domain in full (rest from reference TRBV7-2 and TRBJ2-3): GAGVSQSPSNKVTEKGKDVELRCDPISGHTALYWYRQSLGQGLEFLIYFQGNSAPDKSGLPSDRFSAERTGGSVSTLTIQRTQQEDSAVYLCASSLTGTRHTDTQYFGPGTRLTVL.

Written as DNA, the CDR3 is TGTGCCAGCAGTGAATTTGGATTGGGGACAGACTATGGCTACACCTTC. Encoded protein: CASSEFGLGTDYGYTF. The chain links TRBV25-1 to TRBJ1-2, with 7 bases identical to TRBD1. The CDR3 is 16 residues long. Trimming took 1 base from V and 3 from J; bases not matched to a gene: 8. The V gene's germline CDR1 is MGHDK and CDR2 SYGVNS.

The J gene is TRBJ1-6, the V gene TRBV27; D gene ambiguous. Trimming took off 5 bases at V and 7 bases at J, with 18 bases between the two ends. This CDR3 region has 16 residues. The germline CDR1 and CDR2 sequences are MNHEY and SMNVEV (reference sequence). The DNA of the CDR3 is TGTGCCAGCAGTCCCCTAACTCTCCGAGGCAATTCACCCCTCCACTTT. Translation: CASSPLTLRGNSPLHF.